The 10 T cell receptor beta chains given below trace back to one sample, sequenced in a study of T cells in Graves' hyperthyroidism and ophthalmopathy. There were TCR beta CDR3 regions amplified from RNA transcripts. First-round RT-PCR of the TCR CDR3 relied on the HTBI primer set. TCRdb re-called the multiplex PCR reads through MiXCR, storing one row per CDR3 protein. This table holds 380,000 or so distinct CDR3 sequences, about a fifth found once. Specimen: blood. The receptors come from a woman younger than 30 with Graves' hyperthyroidism.

This clonotype has at least ten counts. This sequence joins TRBV9 and TRBJ1-3; the D gene is possibly TRBD1 (6 bases). The V gene lost 2 bases and the J gene lost 2 bases, with 17 bases spanning the gap. This CDR3 comprises 17 residues. Germline V gives CDR1 SGDLS, CDR2 YYNGEE. CDR3 residues: CASSVTRGRGTGNTIYF. The CDR3 nucleotides are TGTGCCAGCAGCGTGACTAGGGGCAGGGGCACTGGAAACACCATATATTTT.

This rearrangement joins TRBV30 to TRBJ2-7, with a possible D match to TRBD1 (6 bases). The V gene lost 4 bases and the J gene lost 5 bases, with 15 bases spanning the gap. The CDR3 runs to 13 residues. The germline V gene has CDR1 GTSNPN and CDR2 SVGIG (reference sequence). The CDR3 DNA reads as TGTGCCTGGAACAGACAAGGGGGTCACGAGCAGTACTTC. Translated, it gives CAWNRQGGHEQYF.

V and J are TRBV6-1 and TRBJ2-7; TRBD1 agrees at 9 bases. The CDR3 has 15 residues. J lost 4 bases, V lost 5 bases, and 9 bases had no gene match. Germline V gives CDR1 MNHNS, CDR2 SASEGT. The CDR3 DNA reads TGTGCCAGCAGTATTGACAGGGGGACGGGGTACGAGCAGTACTTC. It specifies CASSIDRGTGYEQYF.

Details on this clonotype: The junction differs from germline at one of its ends, possibly a read error. The chain carries TRBV9 and TRBJ1-1; D not resolved. The CDR3 runs 12 residues. CDR1 and CDR2 (germline): SGDLS, YYNGEE. The CDR3 protein is CASSTWNTEALF. CDR3 nucleotides: TGTGCCAGCAGCACATGGAACACTGAAGCTCTCTTT.

This clonotype was counted between two and nine times. The chain links TRBV12-3 or TRBV12-4 to TRBJ2-7, with 8 bases lining up with TRBD1. The CDR3 spans 16 residues. V was pared by 4 bases and J by 2 bases, with 10 bases of the junction left unmatched. DNA of the CDR3: TGTGCCAGCAGTTGGGCTCCGGGACAGGTGCCCTACGAGCAGTACTTC. Encoded protein: CASSWAPGQVPYEQYF.

The chain employs TRBV7-2 and TRBJ2-5, with D maybe TRBD2 (7 bases). CDR1 and CDR2 (germline): SGHTA, FQGNSA. CDR3 length: 14 residues. V gave up 8 bases and J gave up 5 bases, with 18 bases separating them. The CDR3 bases are TGTGCCAGCGCCGGCGGGGGCTCCAGGGAGACCCAGTACTTC. Amino acid sequence: CASAGGGSRETQYF. Variable domain in full (rest from reference TRBV7-2 and TRBJ2-5): GAGVSQSPSNKVTEKGKDVELRCDPISGHTALYWYRQSLGQGLEFLIYFQGNSAPDKSGLPSDRFSAERTGGSVSTLTIQRTQQEDSAVYLCASAGGGSRETQYFGPGTRLLVL.

The V call is TRBV28, the J call TRBJ2-7; TRBD1 might be the D (6 bases). In germline, CDR1 is MDHEN, CDR2 SYDVKM. Trimming stripped 7 bases from V and 5 bases from J, with 15 bases between. The CDR3 contains 13 residues. The CDR3 nucleotides read TGTGCCAGCAAAGGGGGAAATAGGGACGAGCAGTACTTC. It yields the protein CASKGGNRDEQYF.

This clonotype appeared many times. The chain carries TRBV6-1 and TRBJ1-6; 8 positions match TRBD1. Trimming removed 11 bases from V and 6 bases from J; junction bases left unmatched: 15. The CDR3 is 16 amino acids. Germline values: CDR1 MNHNS, CDR2 SASEGT. CDR3 nucleotides: TGTGCCCTAAAAGGGGAACGGGACAGGAGTAATTCACCCCTCCACTTT. This sequence encodes CALKGERDRSNSPLHF.

This clonotype was recorded at least ten times. The chain joins TRBV29-1 to TRBJ1-1; D is unclear. Germline lookup yields CDR1 SQVTM and CDR2 ANQGSEA. The CDR3 is 10 amino acids. V lost 6 bases and J lost 7, with 9 bases in between. In nucleotides, the CDR3 is TGCAGCGTCATGGTGAATGAAGCTTTCTTT. Translation: CSVMVNEAFF.

This clonotype was observed many times. This rearrangement joins TRBV6-5 to TRBJ2-5, with TRBD1 matching over 10 bases. In germline, CDR1 is MNHEY, CDR2 SVGAGI. This CDR3 contains 15 residues. Germline trimming cut 7 bases from V and 5 bases from J; bases unmatched to any gene: 10. The CDR3 DNA reads as TGTGCCAGCATCGATCGACAGGGGGCTAGGGAGACCCAGTACTTC. Protein sequence: CASIDRQGARETQYF.